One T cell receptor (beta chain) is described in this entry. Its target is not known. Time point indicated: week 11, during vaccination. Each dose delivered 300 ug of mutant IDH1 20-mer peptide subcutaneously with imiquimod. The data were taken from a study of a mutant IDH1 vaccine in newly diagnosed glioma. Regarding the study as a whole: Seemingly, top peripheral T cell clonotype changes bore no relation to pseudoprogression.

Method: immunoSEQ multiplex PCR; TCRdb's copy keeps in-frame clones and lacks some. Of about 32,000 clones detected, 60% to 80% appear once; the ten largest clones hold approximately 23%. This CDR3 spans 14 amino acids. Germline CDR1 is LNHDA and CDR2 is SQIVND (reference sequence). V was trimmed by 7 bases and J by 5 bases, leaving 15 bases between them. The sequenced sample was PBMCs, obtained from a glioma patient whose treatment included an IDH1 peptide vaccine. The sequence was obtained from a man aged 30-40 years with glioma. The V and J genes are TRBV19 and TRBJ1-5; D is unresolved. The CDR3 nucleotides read TGTGCCAGTAACCCCGACGGCCTGTATCAGCCCCAGCATTTT. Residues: CASNPDGLYQPQHF.